At least ten counts were recorded for the clone carrying this TCR beta chain. Its antigen is not known. This CDR3 is built from 14 residues. V was shortened by 3 bases and J by 8 bases, with 14 bases between the two germline ends. The entry originates in a study of identical twins. Overall study results and limits: Rather than following the same donors, the conclusions depended on cross-sectional statistical analysis. Excess sharing by twins proved weaker in beta out-of-frame sequences. Beta clonotypes that were abundant in cord blood contained fewer insertions, a pattern absent from memory repertoires.

Each CDR3 protein gets one entry after TCRdb re-called the 5' RACE reads with MiXCR. In the table there are 550,000 to 800,000 distinct CDR3 sequences, roughly 7.1% of which are singletons. This sample also appeared in a second study, on yellow fever vaccine responses in identical twins.

Specimen: PBMCs. The source is a woman under 30 in good health. The J gene is TRBJ1-3, the V gene TRBV12-3 or TRBV12-4; maybe TRBD1 (5 bases). For the CDR3, the DNA is TGTGCCAGCAGTTTCGTAGCAGGCAGGGACACCATATATTTT. Translation gives CASSFVAGRDTIYF.